Listed here is a single T cell receptor (beta chain). Its matching antigen is unknown. The whole isolated RNA underwent reverse transcription, so sequencing captured expressed TCRB transcripts. This table comes from immunoSEQ multiplex PCR, and its TCRdb copy is limited to in-frame clones, with some not included. The repertoire consists of 150,000 to 200,000 clones, with 63% occurring once and the leading ten covering about 0.091%. Sampling consisted of one heparinised blood draw per donor, averaging approximately 120 mL. These data belong to a study of beta chain features in type 1 diabetes. The wider study: Sorted cells examined across all samples numbered approximately 100 million. Study-wide findings and caveats: Moderate but significant shortening of TCRB CDR3s was recorded in all four CD4+ subsets from Type 1 diabetes patients. An over-representation of cells with high TCR expression could result from cDNA sequencing.

The sequence was obtained from a man younger than 45 with type 1 diabetes. The sequenced sample consisted of naive CD4+ T cells from blood.

The DNA of the CDR3 is TGTGCCAGCAGCTTGGGCAACTCCAATTCAATCAATGAGCAGTTCTTC. Protein product: CASSLGNSNSINEQFF. The chain uses TRBV5-4 and TRBJ2-1; D remains unclear. In germline, CDR1 is SGHNT, CDR2 YYREEE (reference sequence). The CDR3 covers 16 residues. V lost 0 bases, J lost 6 bases, and 16 bases lay in between.